This is a list of T cell receptor beta chains from one sample in a study of blood T cell repertoires in COVID-19. Data came from immunoSEQ multiplex PCR; TCRdb stores just in-frame clones and leaves some out. The data hold approximately 260,000 clones, with roughly 80% observed a single time. The sample taken for sequencing was PBMCs or T cells enriched from blood (not recorded which). Source of these receptors: a man in his fifties or sixties who had recovered from COVID-19. CDR3s include the opening cysteine and the closing phenylalanine or tryptophan. D genes are given only for firm matches. Rows may omit the clone size; those that give it use once, few, many or a size class.

NA	NA	TRBV7-8	TRBJ2-7	CASSLQVSLPITHEQYF	TGTGCCAGCAGCTTACAGGTCAGCCTACCTATCACCCACGAGCAGTACTTC
NA	NA	TRBV7-2	TRBJ2-5	CASSLRISGQETQYF	TGTGCCAGCAGCTTACGTATTAGCGGACAAGAGACCCAGTACTTC
NA	NA	TRBV7-2	TRBJ1-1	CASSFQGSSEAFF	TGTGCCAGCAGCTTTCAGGGGAGTTCTGAAGCTTTCTTT
TRBD2	NA	TRBV6-5	TRBJ2-3	CASTSSGDTQYF	TGTGCCAGCACGTCTAGCGGGGATACGCAGTATTTT
NA	NA	TRBV18	TRBJ1-2	CASSPDRTLYGYTF	TGTGCCAGCTCTCCCGACAGGACACTCTATGGCTACACCTTC
TRBD2	NA	TRBV28	TRBJ2-3	CASSVGGLREGTQYF	TGTGCCAGCAGTGTGGGAGGGCTAAGGGAGGGTACGCAGTATTTT
NA	NA	TRBV18	TRBJ1-6	CASSPGTRDNSPLHF	TGTGCCAGCTCACCCGGGACAAGGGATAATTCACCCCTCCACTTT
TRBD1	NA	TRBV6-5	TRBJ2-5	CASRPGQGGETQYF	TGTGCCAGCCGTCCGGGACAGGGGGGAGAGACCCAGTACTTC
NA	NA	TRBV9	TRBJ1-1	CASTPQGVNTEAFF	TGTGCCAGCACCCCGCAGGGCGTGAACACTGAAGCTTTCTTT
NA	NA	TRBV6-5	TRBJ1-5	CASRAAMINQPQHF	TGTGCCAGCAGGGCTGCCATGATCAATCAGCCCCAGCATTTT
NA	NA	TRBV11-3	TRBJ2-7	CASSSETLSYEQYF	TGTGCCAGCAGCTCCGAGACACTGTCCTACGAGCAGTACTTC
TRBD2	NA	TRBV9	TRBJ2-4	CASSVTGGGNIQYF	TGTGCCAGCAGCGTAACAGGCGGGGGAAACATTCAGTACTTC
NA	few	TRBV9	TRBJ1-3	CASSQGRSGNTIYF	TGTGCCAGCAGTCAGGGTAGGTCTGGAAACACCATATATTTT
TRBD1	NA	TRBV5-4	TRBJ1-2	CASAGTGDNTF	TGTGCCAGCGCAGGGACAGGGGATAACACCTTC
NA	NA	TRBV7-9	TRBJ2-5	CASSPIETQYF	TGTGCCAGCAGCCCCATAGAGACCCAGTACTTC
TRBD2	NA	TRBV6-5	TRBJ2-1	CASRTSAGGYNEQFF	TGTGCCAGCAGGACCTCTGCGGGAGGGTACAATGAGCAGTTCTTC
NA	NA	TRBV7-3	TRBJ1-1	CASSLMQGNTEAFF	TGTGCCAGCAGCTTAATGCAGGGTAACACTGAAGCTTTCTTT
TRBD1	NA	TRBV7-6	TRBJ2-3	CASSPTPGTGTDTQYF	TGTGCCAGCAGTCCCACACCCGGGACAGGAACAGATACGCAGTATTTT
TRBD2	NA	TRBV5-1	TRBJ2-3	CASRFGREDTDTQYF	TGCGCCAGCCGCTTTGGGCGGGAGGACACAGATACGCAGTATTTT
NA	NA	TRBV29-1	TRBJ1-2	CSVERDLYGYTF	TGCAGCGTTGAACGGGATCTTTATGGCTACACCTTC
NA	NA	TRBV18	TRBJ2-5	CASSRARGQETQYF	TGTGCCAGCTCACGGGCAAGGGGGCAAGAGACCCAGTACTTC
NA	few	TRBV29-1	TRBJ2-1	CSVDGTSSSYNEQFF	TGCAGCGTTGATGGGACATCCAGCTCCTACAATGAGCAGTTCTTC
TRBD2	NA	TRBV6-5	TRBJ2-7	CAHTAGGPREQYF	TGTGCTCACACAGCGGGAGGGCCTCGCGAGCAGTACTTC
NA	NA	TRBV7-7	TRBJ2-1	CASSLVTASYNEQFF	TGTGCTAGCAGCTTGGTCACTGCTTCCTACAATGAGCAGTTCTTC
TRBD1	once	TRBV6-1	TRBJ2-6	CASSDLRTGKGSGANVLTF	TGTGCCAGCAGTGATCTACGGACAGGAAAAGGCTCTGGGGCCAACGTCCTGACTTTC
NA	NA	TRBV19	TRBJ2-7	CASSPTAASSYEQYF	TGTGCCAGTAGTCCCACCGCGGCAAGCTCCTACGAGCAGTACTTC
NA	NA	TRBV5-5	TRBJ1-6	CASSFGLSSYNSPLHF	TGTGCCAGCAGCTTCGGACTTAGCTCCTATAATTCACCCCTCCACTTT
TRBD1	NA	TRBV24-1	TRBJ1-5	CATSDSLTGGGQPQHF	TGTGCCACCAGTGATTCCTTGACAGGGGGCGGCCAGCCCCAGCATTTT
NA	NA	TRBV7-2	TRBJ1-3	CASSWEGTLSGNTIYF	TGTGCCAGCAGCTGGGAAGGGACACTTTCCGGAAACACCATATATTTT
TRBD1	once	TRBV4-1	TRBJ1-1	CASSQGTVRNTEAFF	TGCGCCAGCAGCCAGGGGACAGTCCGAAACACTGAAGCTTTCTTT
NA	NA	TRBV5-4	TRBJ1-4	CASSLKFGVATNEKLFF	TGTGCCAGCAGCTTAAAATTTGGAGTTGCAACTAATGAAAAACTGTTTTTT
TRBD1	NA	TRBV3-1/TRBV3-2	TRBJ2-7	CASSPRTGGPMEQYF	TGTGCCAGCAGCCCAAGGACAGGGGGCCCCATGGAGCAGTACTTC
TRBD2	NA	TRBV5-4	TRBJ2-1	CASIMGGAGKNNEQFF	TGTGCCAGCATCATGGGAGGAGCGGGGAAAAACAATGAGCAGTTCTTC
TRBD2	NA	TRBV3-1/TRBV3-2	TRBJ2-5	CASSRRTSGGAEETQYF	TGTGCCAGCAGCCGCCGGACTAGCGGGGGGGCCGAGGAGACCCAGTACTTC
NA	NA	TRBV29-1	TRBJ1-1	CSERQGGTEAFF	TGCAGCGAGAGGCAGGGAGGCACTGAAGCTTTCTTT
TRBD1	once	TRBV11-2	TRBJ2-2	CASSPWGQTNTGELFF	TGTGCCAGCAGCCCATGGGGACAGACGAACACCGGGGAGCTGTTTTTT